Presented here are 6 T cell receptor beta chains from one specimen sequenced in a study of blood T cell repertoires in COVID-19. Using immunoSEQ multiplex PCR, the repertoire was profiled, and TCRdb retains in-frame clones only, with some absent. The repertoire holds about 80,000 clones, with 80% to 90% as singletons. The sequencing input was peripheral blood. These TCRs come from a man at least 80 years old with active or convalescent COVID-19.

The chain employs TRBV10-3 and TRBJ2-3, with 7 bases lining up with TRBD2. Germline CDR1 reads ENHRY; CDR2 reads SYGVKD. The CDR3 is made up of 13 amino acids. V shed 7 bases and J 5 bases; nucleotides not matched to a gene: 6. The CDR3 nucleotides are TGTGCCATCAAGGAAGGGAGGGGAGATACGCAGTATTTT. Amino acids: CAIKEGRGDTQYF.

A few counts support this clone. The chain couples TRBV11-2 to TRBJ1-5; 8 bases align to TRBD1. This CDR3 has 16 residues. Germline V gene lookup returns CDR1 SGHAT and CDR2 FQNNGV. V shed 5 bases and J 1 base; nucleotides not matched to a gene: 7. Here the CDR3 reads CASSNPGGASNQPQHF. The DNA for the CDR3 is TGTGCCAGCAGCAACCCAGGGGGCGCGAGCAATCAGCCCCAGCATTTT.

The table lists this clone with a few counts. This chain uses TRBV11-3 with TRBJ1-6, with 10 bases fitting TRBD1. This CDR3 region has 15 residues. V dropped 4 bases and J dropped 9; count of bases not matched to a gene: 6. Germline CDR1 SGHNT, CDR2 YENEEA. Here the CDR3 DNA reads TGTGCCAGCAGCTGCCCGGGACAGGGGCGTTCACCCCTCCACTTT. This sequence encodes CASSCPGQGRSPLHF.

The chain employs TRBV19 and TRBJ2-2; tentative D call: TRBD2 (5 bases). CDR3 length: 13 amino acids. Germline V gene sequence: CDR1 LNHDA, CDR2 SQIVND (reference sequence). The V end was cut by 3 bases, the J end by 6 bases, with 8 bases between. CDR3 region: CASSMRVAGELFF. CDR3 nucleotides: TGTGCCAGTAGTATGAGGGTAGCCGGGGAGCTGTTTTTT. Filled out from reference TRBV19 and TRBJ2-2, the complete variable domain reads DGGITQSPKYLFRKEGQNVTLSCEQNLNHDAMYWYRQDPGQGLRLIYYSQIVNDFQKGDIAEGYSVSREKKESFPLTVTSAQKNPTAFYLCASSMRVAGELFFGEGSRLTVL.

The J gene is TRBJ2-2, the V gene TRBV11-2; a weak D match, TRBD1 (6 bases). This CDR3 is built from 13 residues. V was trimmed by 2 bases and J by 5 bases, leaving 6 bases between them. CDR1 is SGHAT, CDR2 FQNNGV, per germline. Here the CDR3 reads CASSLQGTGELFF. CDR3 nucleotides: TGTGCCAGCAGCTTACAGGGGACCGGGGAGCTGTTTTTT.

CDR3 protein: CASRDRNRGNSPLHF. The CDR3 coding sequence is TGTGCCAGCCGGGACAGGAACCGGGGTAATTCACCCCTCCACTTT. The V and J genes are TRBV2 and TRBJ1-6, with TRBD1 identical over 8 bases. V trimming: 8 bases; J trimming: 6 bases; junction bases outside the gene matches: 9. CDR1 and CDR2 from the germline V gene are SNHLY and FYNNEI. The CDR3 is 15 residues long.